The present T cell receptor beta chain was sequenced within a study of CD8+ T cells in alopecia areata. Treatment: oral pan-JAK inhibitor, 5-10 mg twice daily. The investigators collected lesional scalp punch biopsies and peripheral blood from alopecia areata patients. The CDR3 loop spans 13 amino acids. The germline CDR1 and CDR2 sequences are ENHRY and SYGVKD. With 2 bases removed from V and 2 bases from J, the gap between germline ends came to 7 bases. Whole-study results and caveats: Many expanded lesional clones stayed in scalp and blood while on tofacitinib. Patients displayed less clarity in TCR sharing than mice, a finding possibly related to HLA.

In regard to this clone: Its antigen is undetermined.

Reverse transcribed after extraction, RNA yielded cDNA as the sequencing template. TCRdb's table, derived via immunoSEQ multiplex PCR, lists solely in-frame clones and lacks some. The repertoire holds about 140,000 clones, around 87% seen once, with about 13% in the top ten. The chain combines TRBV10-3 with TRBJ2-7, with D maybe TRBD1 (5 bases). Sequences were derived from CD8+ T cells sorted from blood, sampled at week 4, from a patient treated with tofacitinib. The receptor's source is a human donor with alopecia areata. In DNA, the CDR3 is TGTGCCATCAGTGAGGAAGGGGCCTACGAGCAGTACTTC. This codes for CAISEEGAYEQYF.